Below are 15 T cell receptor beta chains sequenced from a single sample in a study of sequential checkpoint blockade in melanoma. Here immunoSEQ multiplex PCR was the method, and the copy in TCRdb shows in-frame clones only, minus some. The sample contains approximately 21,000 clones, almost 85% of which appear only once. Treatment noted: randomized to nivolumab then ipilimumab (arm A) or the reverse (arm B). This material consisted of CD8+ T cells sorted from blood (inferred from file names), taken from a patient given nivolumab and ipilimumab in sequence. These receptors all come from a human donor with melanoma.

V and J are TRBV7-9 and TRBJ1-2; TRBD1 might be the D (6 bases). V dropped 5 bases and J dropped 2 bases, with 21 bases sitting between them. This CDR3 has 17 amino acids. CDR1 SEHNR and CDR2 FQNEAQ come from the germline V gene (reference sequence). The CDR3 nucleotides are TGTGCCAGCAGCCTCAGCCCGGGGGGCGGTTCGAACTATGGCTACACCTTC. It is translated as CASSLSPGGGSNYGYTF.

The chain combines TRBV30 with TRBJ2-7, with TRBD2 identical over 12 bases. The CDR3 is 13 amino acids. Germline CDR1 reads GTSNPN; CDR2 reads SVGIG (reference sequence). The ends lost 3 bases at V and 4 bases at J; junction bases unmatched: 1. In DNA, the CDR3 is TGTGCCTGGAGCCTAGCGGGAGGGTACGAGCAGTACTTC. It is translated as CAWSLAGGYEQYF.

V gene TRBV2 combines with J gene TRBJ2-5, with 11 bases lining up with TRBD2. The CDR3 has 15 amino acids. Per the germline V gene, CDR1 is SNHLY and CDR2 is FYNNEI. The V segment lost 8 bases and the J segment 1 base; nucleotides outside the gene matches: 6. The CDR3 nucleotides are TGTGCCAGCGTGTTGGGACTAGCGGCCCAAGAGACCCAGTACTTC. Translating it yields CASVLGLAAQETQYF.

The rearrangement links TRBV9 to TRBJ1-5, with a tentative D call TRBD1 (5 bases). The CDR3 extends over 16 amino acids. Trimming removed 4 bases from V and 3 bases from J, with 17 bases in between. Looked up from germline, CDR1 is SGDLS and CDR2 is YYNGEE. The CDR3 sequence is CASSPRGDGTNQPQHF. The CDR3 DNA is TGTGCCAGCAGCCCGCGGGGGGACGGCACCAATCAGCCCCAGCATTTT.

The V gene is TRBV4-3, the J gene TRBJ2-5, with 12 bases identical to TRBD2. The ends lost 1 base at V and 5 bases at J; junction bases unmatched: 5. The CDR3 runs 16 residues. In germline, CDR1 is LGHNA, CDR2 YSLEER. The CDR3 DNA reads TGCGCCAGCAGCCAAGTACTAGCGGGAGGTCTCGAGACCCAGTACTTC. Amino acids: CASSQVLAGGLETQYF.

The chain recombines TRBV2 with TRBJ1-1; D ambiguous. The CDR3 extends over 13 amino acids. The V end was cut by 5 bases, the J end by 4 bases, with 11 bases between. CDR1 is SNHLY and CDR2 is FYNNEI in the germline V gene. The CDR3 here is CASSRLAGTEAFF. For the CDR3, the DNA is TGTGCCAGCAGTCGCCTTGCGGGCACTGAAGCTTTCTTT.

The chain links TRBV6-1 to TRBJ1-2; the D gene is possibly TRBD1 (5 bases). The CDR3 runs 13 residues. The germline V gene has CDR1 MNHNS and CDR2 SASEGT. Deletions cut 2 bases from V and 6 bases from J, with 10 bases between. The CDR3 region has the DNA TGTGCCAGCAGTGAACGTAGGGGCGATGGCTACACCTTC. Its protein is CASSERRGDGYTF.

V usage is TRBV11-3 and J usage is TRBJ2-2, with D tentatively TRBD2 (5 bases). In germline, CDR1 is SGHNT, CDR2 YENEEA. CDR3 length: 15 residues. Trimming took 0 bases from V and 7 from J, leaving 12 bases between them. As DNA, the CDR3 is TGTGCCAGCAGCTTAGATGGGAGTAGCATCGGGGAGCTGTTTTTT. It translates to CASSLDGSSIGELFF.

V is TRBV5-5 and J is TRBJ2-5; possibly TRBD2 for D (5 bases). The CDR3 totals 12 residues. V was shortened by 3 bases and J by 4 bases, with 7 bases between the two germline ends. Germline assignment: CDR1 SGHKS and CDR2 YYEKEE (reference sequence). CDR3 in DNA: TGTGCCAGCAGCTCCCGGGGAGAGACCCAGTACTTC. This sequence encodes CASSSRGETQYF.

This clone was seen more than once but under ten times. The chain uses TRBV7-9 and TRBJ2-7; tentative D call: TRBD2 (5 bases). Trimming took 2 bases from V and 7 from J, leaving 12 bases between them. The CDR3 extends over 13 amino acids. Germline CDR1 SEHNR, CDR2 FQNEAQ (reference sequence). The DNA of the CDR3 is TGTGCCAGCAGCTTATGGGGAGAGTTGGAGCAGTACTTC. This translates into CASSLWGELEQYF.

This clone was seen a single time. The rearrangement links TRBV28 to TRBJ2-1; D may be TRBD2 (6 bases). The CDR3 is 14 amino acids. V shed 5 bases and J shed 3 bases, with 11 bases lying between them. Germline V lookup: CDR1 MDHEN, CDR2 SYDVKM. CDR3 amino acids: CASSGLANYNEQFF. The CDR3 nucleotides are TGTGCCAGCAGTGGCCTAGCGAACTACAATGAGCAGTTCTTC.

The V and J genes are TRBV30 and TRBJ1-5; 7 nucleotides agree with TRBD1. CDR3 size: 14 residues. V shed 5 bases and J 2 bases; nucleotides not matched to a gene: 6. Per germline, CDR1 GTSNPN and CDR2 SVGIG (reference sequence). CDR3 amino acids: CAWDRQGGNQPQHF. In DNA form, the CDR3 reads TGTGCCTGGGACAGACAGGGTGGCAATCAGCCCCAGCATTTT. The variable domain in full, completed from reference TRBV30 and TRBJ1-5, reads SQTIHQWPATLVQPVGSPLSLECTVEGTSNPNLYWYRQAAGRGLQLLFYSVGIGQISSEVPQNLSASRPQDRQFILSSKKLLLSDSGFYLCAWDRQGGNQPQHFGDGTRLSIL.

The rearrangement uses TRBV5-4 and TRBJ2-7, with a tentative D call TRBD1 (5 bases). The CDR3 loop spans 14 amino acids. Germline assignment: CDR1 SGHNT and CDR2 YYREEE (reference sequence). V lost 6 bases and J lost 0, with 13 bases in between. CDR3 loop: CASNKWGGSYEQYF. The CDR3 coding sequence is TGTGCCAGCAACAAATGGGGCGGCTCCTACGAGCAGTACTTC.

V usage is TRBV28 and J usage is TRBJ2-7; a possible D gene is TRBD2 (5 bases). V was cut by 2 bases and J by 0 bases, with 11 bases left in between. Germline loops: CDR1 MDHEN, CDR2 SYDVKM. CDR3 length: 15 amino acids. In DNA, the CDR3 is TGTGCCAGCAGTTTAGGCGGGTCTTTCTCCTACGAGCAGTACTTC. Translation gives CASSLGGSFSYEQYF.

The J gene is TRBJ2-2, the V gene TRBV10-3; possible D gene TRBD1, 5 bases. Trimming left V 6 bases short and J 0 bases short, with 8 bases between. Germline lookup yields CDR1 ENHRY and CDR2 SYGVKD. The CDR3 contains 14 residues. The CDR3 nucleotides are TGTGCCATCAGGCAGGGTTCGAACACCGGGGAGCTGTTTTTT. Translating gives CAIRQGSNTGELFF.